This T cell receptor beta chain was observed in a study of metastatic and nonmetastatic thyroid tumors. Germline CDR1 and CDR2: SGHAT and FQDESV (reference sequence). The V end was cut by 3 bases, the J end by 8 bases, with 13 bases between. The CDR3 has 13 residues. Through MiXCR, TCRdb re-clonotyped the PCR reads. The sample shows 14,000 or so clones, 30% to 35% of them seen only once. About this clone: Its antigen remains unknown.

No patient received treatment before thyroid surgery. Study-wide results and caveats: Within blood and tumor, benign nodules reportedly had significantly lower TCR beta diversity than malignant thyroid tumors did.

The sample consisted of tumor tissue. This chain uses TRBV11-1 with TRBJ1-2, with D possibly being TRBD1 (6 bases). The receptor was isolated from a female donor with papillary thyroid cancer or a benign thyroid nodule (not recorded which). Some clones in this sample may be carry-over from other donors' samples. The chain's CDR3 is CASSFVSGEGYTF. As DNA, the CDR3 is TGTGCCAGCAGCTTCGTCTCAGGGGAAGGCTACACCTTC.